This T cell receptor (beta chain) came from a study of Ad26.COV2.S vaccination and SARS-CoV-2 variants. Trimming pared 4 bases from V and 3 bases from J, leaving 15 bases between. CDR1 and CDR2 (germline): MGHRA, YSYEKL. The CDR3 covers 15 residues. This clone was detected only a few times. The treatment denotes: around 19 received Ad26.COV2.S at low or high dose, single or two shots; several received placebo; per-sample allocation not given. All samples were drawn on day 63, counting from the first vaccine or placebo injection. Method: immunoSEQ multiplex PCR; TCRdb's copy keeps in-frame clones and lacks some. The sample holds about 350,000 clones, around 89% seen once.

The V call is TRBV4-1, the J call TRBJ1-1, with D unresolved. This TCR was recovered from a person aged 18 to 59 who received the Ad26.COV2.S COVID-19 vaccine or a placebo. The sequencing here drew on peripheral blood, taken in a trial of Ad26.COV2.S vaccine versus placebo. For the CDR3, the DNA is TGCGCCAGCAGCCTGGGGTTGGGTTCGGACACTGAAGCTTTCTTT. Translation: CASSLGLGSDTEAFF.